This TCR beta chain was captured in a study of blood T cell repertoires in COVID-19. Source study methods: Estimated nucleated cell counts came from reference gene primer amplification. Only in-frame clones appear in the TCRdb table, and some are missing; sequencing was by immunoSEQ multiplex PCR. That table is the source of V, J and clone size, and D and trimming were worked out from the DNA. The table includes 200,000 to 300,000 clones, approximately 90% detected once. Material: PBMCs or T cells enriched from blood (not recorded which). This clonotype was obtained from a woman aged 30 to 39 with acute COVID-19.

CDR3 nucleotide sequence: TGTGCCAGCAGCTTCGGACTGGGGGGCACTGAAGCTTTCTTT. It is translated as CASSFGLGGTEAFF. The genes are TRBV11-2 and TRBJ1-1; TRBD1 is a possible D gene (5 bases). Trimming removed 3 bases from V and 4 bases from J, with 12 bases in between. The CDR3 extends over 14 amino acids. Germline V lookup: CDR1 SGHAT, CDR2 FQNNGV.